One sample yielded the 23 T cell receptor beta chains listed below, sequenced in a study of early T cells in non-severe SARS-CoV-2 infection. TCRdb re-analysed the 5' RACE reads in MiXCR, keeping a single row per CDR3 protein. The sample records some 64,000 distinct CDR3 sequences, 20% being singletons. Sequenced material: whole blood, taken at baseline. Source of these receptors: an adult who was a healthcare worker with PCR-confirmed SARS-CoV-2 infection or an uninfected control (not recorded which).

The V gene is TRBV7-2, the J gene TRBJ2-2, with D perhaps TRBD1 (6 bases). V was cut by 7 bases and J by 1 base, with 10 bases left in between. Germline CDR1 is SGHTA and CDR2 is FQGNSA. This CDR3 has 14 residues. For the CDR3, the DNA is TGTGCCAGCACCTTGGGACAGAACACCGGGGAGCTGTTTTTT. It specifies CASTLGQNTGELFF.

This clonotype was picked up a small number of times. The V gene is TRBV5-5, the J gene TRBJ1-1; D call uncertain. The V and J ends lost 2 bases and 2 bases respectively, with 10 bases between them. From germline, CDR1 is SGHKS and CDR2 YYEKEE (reference sequence). The length of the CDR3 is 14 residues. CDR3 in DNA: TGTGCCAGCAGCTTCCTGACGGATAACACTGAAGCTTTCTTT. Residues: CASSFLTDNTEAFF.

This clonotype was counted only a few times. V usage is TRBV3-1 and J usage is TRBJ2-7; D gene ambiguous. Germline V gene data show CDR1 as LGHDT and CDR2 as YNNKEL (reference sequence). The CDR3 has 13 residues. Trimming removed 1 base from V and 4 bases from J, with 8 bases in between. The CDR3 region is CASSQGGPYEQYF. The CDR3 region has the DNA TGTGCCAGCAGCCAAGGAGGCCCATACGAGCAGTACTTC.

V is TRBV4-1 and J is TRBJ1-5; possibly TRBD1 for D (6 bases). V lost 1 base and J lost 3, with 16 bases in between. Germline V CDR1 and CDR2: MGHRA, YSYEKL. The CDR3 totals 17 residues. The DNA of the CDR3 is TGCGCCAGCAGCCAAGTCTGGACAGTCATTCCCAATCAGCCCCAGCATTTT. Encoded protein: CASSQVWTVIPNQPQHF.

This clonotype has a handful of counts. V gene TRBV5-1 combines with J gene TRBJ1-1; D possibly corresponds to TRBD1 (5 bases). The CDR3 consists of 15 residues. V was pared by 0 bases and J by 1 base, with 10 bases between. CDR1 is SGHRS and CDR2 is YFSETQ in the germline V gene. The CDR3 protein is CASSLAATENTEAFF. The CDR3 bases are TGCGCCAGCAGCTTGGCCGCGACAGAGAACACTGAAGCTTTCTTT. The full variable domain, completed using reference TRBV5-1 and TRBJ1-1, is KAGVTQTPRYLIKTRGQQVTLSCSPISGHRSVSWYQQTPGQGLQFLFEYFSETQRNKGNFPGRFSGRQFSNSRSEMNVSTLELGDSALYLCASSLAATENTEAFFGQGTRLTVV.

Here the CDR3 reads CASRKDGVNTGELFF. The CDR3 DNA follows: TGTGCCAGCAGAAAAGACGGAGTGAACACCGGGGAGCTGTTTTTT. V usage is TRBV6-6 and J usage is TRBJ2-2; D is undetermined. V gave up 6 bases and J gave up 1 base, with 12 bases separating them. The length of the CDR3 is 15 residues. CDR1 MNHNY and CDR2 SVGAGI come from the germline V gene (reference sequence).

This clonotype was detected only a few times. CDR3 loop: CASSPGGQLIGELFF. CDR3 nucleotide sequence: TGCGCCAGCAGCCCTGGGGGACAGCTAATTGGGGAGCTGTTTTTT. The chain has TRBV5-1 and TRBJ2-2; 7 nucleotides line up with TRBD1. V shed 4 bases, J shed 8 bases, and the junction held 11 bases outside the gene matches. This CDR3 is 15 amino acids long. The germline gives CDR1 SGHRS, CDR2 YFSETQ.

For the CDR3, the DNA is TGCAGTGCTAGTCGCGTCCAGCTTAATCAGCCCCAGCATTTT. As protein: CSASRVQLNQPQHF. The chain links TRBV20-1 to TRBJ1-5; D not certain. Between the trimmed V and J ends, which lost 3 bases and 4 bases, there was a span of 13 bases. This CDR3 is 14 amino acids long. Germline lookup yields CDR1 DFQATT and CDR2 SNEGSKA (reference sequence).

The chain is built from TRBV7-6 and TRBJ2-3; the match to TRBD2 covers 10 bases. Trimming took 6 bases from V and 5 from J; bases not matched to a gene: 11. Germline assignment: CDR1 SGHVS and CDR2 FNYEAQ. CDR3 length equals 16 residues. This CDR3 reads CASSLSGTSAQDTQYF. CDR3 bases: TGTGCCAGCAGTTTATCCGGGACTAGCGCCCAAGATACGCAGTATTTT.

The sample holds many counts of this clonotype. This rearrangement joins TRBV30 to TRBJ1-2; D unclear. Germline V gene lookup returns CDR1 GTSNPN and CDR2 SVGIG (reference sequence). CDR3 size: 13 residues. The V end was cut by 0 bases, the J end by 7 bases, with 12 bases between. The CDR3 sequence is CAWSVNPRGGYTF. CDR3 bases: TGTGCCTGGAGTGTAAACCCCCGAGGTGGCTACACCTTC. Using reference TRBV30 and TRBJ1-2 for the parts outside the CDR3, the full variable domain is SQTIHQWPATLVQPVGSPLSLECTVEGTSNPNLYWYRQAAGRGLQLLFYSVGIGQISSEVPQNLSASRPQDRQFILSSKKLLLSDSGFYLCAWSVNPRGGYTFGSGTRLTVV.

The V call is TRBV19, the J call TRBJ1-2; D is uncertain. CDR1 is LNHDA and CDR2 is SQIVND in the germline V gene (reference sequence). V was shortened by 6 bases and J by 4 bases, with 12 bases between the two germline ends. This CDR3 has 13 residues. This chain's CDR3 is CASRPPSGYGYTF. For the CDR3, the DNA is TGTGCCAGTAGACCTCCGAGCGGCTATGGCTACACCTTC.

There are a few counts of this clonotype. The genes are TRBV5-5 and TRBJ1-1; 7 bases agree with TRBD1. Germline V lookup: CDR1 SGHKS, CDR2 YYEKEE (reference sequence). The J segment lost 7 bases and the V segment lost 0 bases, leaving 0 bases of the junction unmatched. The CDR3 sequence is 12 residues long. CDR3 sequence: CASSLGQGEAFF. The CDR3 nucleotides read TGTGCCAGCAGCTTGGGACAGGGTGAAGCTTTCTTT.

In its sample, this clonotype was seen many times. The rearrangement joins TRBV7-9 to TRBJ2-3; D may match TRBD1 or TRBD2 (5 bases each). Trimming pared 5 bases from V and 5 bases from J, leaving 17 bases between. Per germline, CDR1 SEHNR and CDR2 FQNEAQ (reference sequence). This CDR3 is 15 amino acids long. The CDR3 DNA reads as TGTGCCAGCAGCGAGGGGCGGTCCGCGGTAGATACGCAGTATTTT. This gives the protein CASSEGRSAVDTQYF. Together with reference TRBV7-9 and TRBJ2-3, the CDR3 gives the full variable domain: DTGVSQNPRHKITKRGQNVTFRCDPISEHNRLYWYRQTLGQGPEFLTYFQNEAQLEKSRLLSDRFSAERPKGSFSTLEIQRTEQGDSAMYLCASSEGRSAVDTQYFGPGTRLTVL.

The chain combines TRBV6-2 or TRBV6-3 with TRBJ1-2, with D unclear. This CDR3 region has 13 residues. Germline CDR1 and CDR2: MNHEY and SVGEGT. V lost 5 bases to trimming and J lost 8 bases, with 15 bases between them. CDR3 sequence: CASSPDWGGGYTF. In nucleotides, the CDR3 is TGTGCCAGCAGTCCCGATTGGGGAGGAGGCTACACCTTC.

The chain combines TRBV14 with TRBJ1-1, with TRBD1 as a possible D gene (6 bases). The CDR3 has 16 residues. Between the trimmed V and J ends, which lost 4 bases and 5 bases, there was a span of 20 bases. CDR1 SGHDN and CDR2 FVKESK come from the germline V gene. The CDR3 nucleotides read TGTGCCAGCAGCCGAACAACGGACAGCCCCGGGACTGAAGCTTTCTTT. This sequence encodes CASSRTTDSPGTEAFF.

J is TRBJ2-3 and V is TRBV2, with 10 bases fitting TRBD2. Losses at the gene ends were 6 bases for V and 3 bases for J; bases not matched to a gene: 3. Germline lookup yields CDR1 SNHLY and CDR2 FYNNEI. The CDR3 extends over 14 amino acids. The CDR3 region has the DNA TGTGCCAGCAGCCGAGCGGGGGGGACAGATACGCAGTATTTT. Its translation is CASSRAGGTDTQYF.

The J gene is TRBJ2-3, the V gene TRBV30, with 11 bases that match TRBD1. In germline, CDR1 is GTSNPN, CDR2 SVGIG (reference sequence). This CDR3 region has 13 residues. CDR3 in amino acids: CARGTGGTDTQYF. CDR3 sequence (DNA): TGTGCGAGGGGGACAGGGGGGACAGATACGCAGTATTTT.

The chain uses TRBV20-1 and TRBJ1-1; D gene unclear. Trimming cost V 2 bases and J 8 bases, with 15 bases left between them. This CDR3 contains 13 residues. From germline, CDR1 is DFQATT and CDR2 SNEGSKA (reference sequence). CDR3 amino acids: CSARSGENPEAFF. CDR3 DNA: TGCAGTGCTAGAAGTGGCGAAAACCCCGAAGCTTTCTTT.

This clonotype was seen once. J is TRBJ2-5 and V is TRBV5-8, with a weak D call TRBD1 (5 bases). Germline loops: CDR1 SGHTS, CDR2 YDEGEE. CDR3 length: 17 residues. V was clipped by 1 base and J by 0 bases, with 16 bases between them. The CDR3 DNA reads as TGTGCCAGCAGCTTGAAATCGACAGCTAATCACCAAGAGACCCAGTACTTC. Protein sequence: CASSLKSTANHQETQYF.

The chain combines TRBV12-3 or TRBV12-4 with TRBJ2-3; no reliable D call. V was trimmed by 6 bases and J by 6 bases, leaving 22 bases between them. This CDR3 is built from 16 residues. CDR3 region: CASRGLFRARRDTQYF. CDR3 bases: TGTGCCAGCAGGGGCCTCTTCCGGGCCCGACGGGATACGCAGTATTTT.

V gene TRBV6-2 or TRBV6-3 combines with J gene TRBJ1-2; D is possibly TRBD1 (6 bases). Germline V gives CDR1 MNHEY, CDR2 SVGEGT. V was clipped by 4 bases and J by 1 base, with 19 bases between them. This CDR3 has 17 amino acids. The CDR3 DNA is TGTGCCAGCAGTTCCTACCACGGGGGGCGCGGTAACTATGGCTACACCTTC. It yields the protein CASSSYHGGRGNYGYTF.

The chain links TRBV3-1 to TRBJ2-7; no clear D gene. CDR1 LGHDT and CDR2 YNNKEL come from the germline V gene (reference sequence). The CDR3 is 18 residues long. Deletions cut 1 base from V and 2 bases from J, with 21 bases between. CDR3 in DNA: TGTGCCAGCAGCCAAGTAGGACCGAGAAAGTGGAGTCCCTACGAGCAGTACTTC. Translating gives CASSQVGPRKWSPYEQYF.

The chain joins TRBV5-1 to TRBJ1-1; D remains ambiguous. Trimming left V 3 bases short and J 1 base short, with 7 bases between. CDR1 SGHRS and CDR2 YFSETQ come from the germline V gene. The CDR3 loop spans 13 amino acids. The CDR3 DNA is TGCGCCAGCAGCTGGGAGGGGAACACTGAAGCTTTCTTT. Its translation is CASSWEGNTEAFF.